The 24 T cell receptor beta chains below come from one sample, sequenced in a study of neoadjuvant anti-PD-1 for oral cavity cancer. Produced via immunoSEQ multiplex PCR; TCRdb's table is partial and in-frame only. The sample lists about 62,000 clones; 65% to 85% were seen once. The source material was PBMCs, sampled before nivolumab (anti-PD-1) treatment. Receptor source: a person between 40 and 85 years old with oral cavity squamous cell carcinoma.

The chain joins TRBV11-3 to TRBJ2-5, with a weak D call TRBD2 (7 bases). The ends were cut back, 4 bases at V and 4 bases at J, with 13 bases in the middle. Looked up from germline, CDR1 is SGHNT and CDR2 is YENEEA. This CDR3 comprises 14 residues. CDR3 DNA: TGTGCCAGCAGCTCCGGGGGGCCGGGAGAGACCCAGTACTTC. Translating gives CASSSGGPGETQYF.

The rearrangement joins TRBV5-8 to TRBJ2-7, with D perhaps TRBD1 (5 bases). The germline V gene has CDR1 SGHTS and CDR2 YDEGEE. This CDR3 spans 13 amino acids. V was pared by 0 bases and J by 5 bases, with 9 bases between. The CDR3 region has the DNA TGTGCCAGCAGCTTGGCTCGCAGGGACGAGCAGTACTTC. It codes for CASSLARRDEQYF. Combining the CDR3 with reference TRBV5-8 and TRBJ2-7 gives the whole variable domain EAGVTQSPTHLIKTRGQQATLRCSPISGHTSVYWYQQALGLGLQFLLWYDEGEERNRGNFPPRFSGRQFPNYSSELNVNALELEDSALYLCASSLARRDEQYFGPGTRLTVT.

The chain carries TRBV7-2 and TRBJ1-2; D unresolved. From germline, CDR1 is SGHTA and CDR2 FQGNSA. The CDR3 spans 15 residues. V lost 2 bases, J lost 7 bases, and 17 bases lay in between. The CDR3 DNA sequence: TGTGCCAGCAGCTTAAGTGCGACGGCCCGGTCTGGCTACACCTTC. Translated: CASSLSATARSGYTF.

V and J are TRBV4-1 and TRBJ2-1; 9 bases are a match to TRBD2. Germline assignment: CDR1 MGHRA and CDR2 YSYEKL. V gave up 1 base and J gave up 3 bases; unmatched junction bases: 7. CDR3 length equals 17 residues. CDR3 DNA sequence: TGCGCCAGCAGCCAAGGGTCAGCGGGGGGAATCTACAATGAGCAGTTCTTC. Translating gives CASSQGSAGGIYNEQFF.

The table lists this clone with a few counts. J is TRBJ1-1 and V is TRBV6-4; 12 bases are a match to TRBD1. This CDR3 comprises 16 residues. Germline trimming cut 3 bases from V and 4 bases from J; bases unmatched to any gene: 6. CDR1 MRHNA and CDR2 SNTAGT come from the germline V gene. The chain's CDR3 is CASSELPGQGATEAFF. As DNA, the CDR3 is TGTGCCAGCAGTGAATTGCCGGGACAGGGGGCCACTGAAGCTTTCTTT.

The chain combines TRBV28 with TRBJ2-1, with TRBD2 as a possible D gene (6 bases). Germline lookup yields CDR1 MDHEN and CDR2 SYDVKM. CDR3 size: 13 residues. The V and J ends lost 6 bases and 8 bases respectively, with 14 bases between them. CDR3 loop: CASRTTRHHEQFF. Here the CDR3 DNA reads TGTGCCAGCAGGACGACTAGACACCATGAGCAGTTCTTC.

CDR3 sequence reads: CAISESEPRAFF. The CDR3 region has the DNA TGTGCCATCAGTGAGTCGGAGCCGCGGGCTTTCTTT. V gene TRBV10-3 combines with J gene TRBJ1-1; D gene ambiguous. There are 12 residues in the CDR3. Trimming pared 0 bases from V and 11 bases from J, leaving 10 bases between. Germline values: CDR1 ENHRY, CDR2 SYGVKD.

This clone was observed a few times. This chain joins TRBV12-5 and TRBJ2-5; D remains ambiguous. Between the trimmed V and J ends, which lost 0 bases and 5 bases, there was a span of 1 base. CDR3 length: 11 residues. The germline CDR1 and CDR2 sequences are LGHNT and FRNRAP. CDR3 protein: CASGLVETQYF. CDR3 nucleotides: TGTGCTAGTGGTTTGGTCGAGACCCAGTACTTC.

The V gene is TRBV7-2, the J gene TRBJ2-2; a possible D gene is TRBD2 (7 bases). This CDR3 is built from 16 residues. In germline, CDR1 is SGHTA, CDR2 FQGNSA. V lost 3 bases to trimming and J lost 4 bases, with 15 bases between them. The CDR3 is CASSFWGRGSTGELFF. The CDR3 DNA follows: TGTGCCAGCAGCTTTTGGGGGAGGGGGAGCACCGGGGAGCTGTTTTTT.

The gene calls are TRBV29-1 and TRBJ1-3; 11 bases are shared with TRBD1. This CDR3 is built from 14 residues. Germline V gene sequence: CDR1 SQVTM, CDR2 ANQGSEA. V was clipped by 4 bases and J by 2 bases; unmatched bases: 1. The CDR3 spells CSVGGQGAGNTIYF. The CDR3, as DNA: TGCAGCGTTGGGGGACAGGGGGCTGGAAACACCATATATTTT.

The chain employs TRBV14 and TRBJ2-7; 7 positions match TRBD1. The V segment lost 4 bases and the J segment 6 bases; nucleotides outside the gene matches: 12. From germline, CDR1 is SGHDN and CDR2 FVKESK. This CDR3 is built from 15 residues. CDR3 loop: CASSPAAGGTSEQYF. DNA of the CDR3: TGTGCCAGCAGCCCGGCGGCAGGGGGAACAAGCGAGCAGTACTTC.

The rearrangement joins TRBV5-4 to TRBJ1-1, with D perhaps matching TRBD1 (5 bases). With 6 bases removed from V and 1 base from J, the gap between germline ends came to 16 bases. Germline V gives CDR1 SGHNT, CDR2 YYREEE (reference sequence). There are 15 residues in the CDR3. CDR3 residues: CASTKGWETNTEAFF. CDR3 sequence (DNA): TGTGCCAGCACCAAGGGGTGGGAGACGAACACTGAAGCTTTCTTT.

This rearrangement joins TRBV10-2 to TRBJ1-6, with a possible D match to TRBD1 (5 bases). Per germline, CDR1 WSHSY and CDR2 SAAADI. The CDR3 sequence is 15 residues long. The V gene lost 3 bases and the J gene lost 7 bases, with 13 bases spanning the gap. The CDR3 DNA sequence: TGCGCCAGCAGTGATATGGGCAGGGCCAATTCACCCCTCCACTTT. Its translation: CASSDMGRANSPLHF.

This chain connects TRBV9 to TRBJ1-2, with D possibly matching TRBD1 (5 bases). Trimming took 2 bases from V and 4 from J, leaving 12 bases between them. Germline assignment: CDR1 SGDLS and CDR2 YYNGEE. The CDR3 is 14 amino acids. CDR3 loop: CASSVGGTLYGYTF. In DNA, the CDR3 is TGTGCCAGCAGCGTTGGGGGGACCCTCTATGGCTACACCTTC.

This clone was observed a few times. The CDR3 DNA reads as TGTGCCAGCAGCTTCTCTAGACCGGGGTCGAACACCGGGGAGCTGTTTTTT. Protein product: CASSFSRPGSNTGELFF. This chain joins TRBV11-3 and TRBJ2-2; a possible D gene is TRBD2 (5 bases). The ends were cut back, 3 bases at V and 0 bases at J, with 14 bases in the middle. The CDR3 contains 17 residues. CDR1 and CDR2 (germline): SGHNT, YENEEA.

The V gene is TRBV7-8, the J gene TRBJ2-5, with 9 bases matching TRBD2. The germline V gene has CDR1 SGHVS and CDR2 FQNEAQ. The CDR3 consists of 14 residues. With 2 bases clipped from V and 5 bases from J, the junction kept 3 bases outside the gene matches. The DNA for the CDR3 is TGTGCCAGCAGCTTAAGCGGGAGGTGGGAGACCCAGTACTTC. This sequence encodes CASSLSGRWETQYF.

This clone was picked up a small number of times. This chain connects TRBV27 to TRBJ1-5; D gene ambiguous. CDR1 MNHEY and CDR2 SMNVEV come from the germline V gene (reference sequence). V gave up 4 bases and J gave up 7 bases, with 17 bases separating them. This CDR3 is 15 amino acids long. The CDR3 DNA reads TGTGCCAGCAGTTCTTTGGCAAAAGGGAAACAGCCCCAGCATTTT. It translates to CASSSLAKGKQPQHF.

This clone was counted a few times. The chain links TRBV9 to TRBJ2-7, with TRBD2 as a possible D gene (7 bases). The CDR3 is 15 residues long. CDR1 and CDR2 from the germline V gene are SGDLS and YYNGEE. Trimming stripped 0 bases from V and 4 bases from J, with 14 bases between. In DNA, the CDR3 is TGTGCCAGCAGCGTAGGAGGGGGGGCAGGATACGAGCAGTACTTC. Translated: CASSVGGGAGYEQYF.

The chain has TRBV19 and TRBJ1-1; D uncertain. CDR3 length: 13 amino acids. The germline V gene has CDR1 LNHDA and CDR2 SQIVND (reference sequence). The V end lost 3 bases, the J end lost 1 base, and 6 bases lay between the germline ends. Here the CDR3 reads CASSIRANTEAFF. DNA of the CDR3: TGTGCCAGTAGTATTAGGGCGAACACTGAAGCTTTCTTT.

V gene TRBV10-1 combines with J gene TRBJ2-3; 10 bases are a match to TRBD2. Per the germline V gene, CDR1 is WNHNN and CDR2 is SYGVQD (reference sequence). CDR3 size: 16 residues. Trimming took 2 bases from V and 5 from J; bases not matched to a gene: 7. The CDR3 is CASSESGGALQDTQYF. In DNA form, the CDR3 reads TGCGCCAGCAGTGAGAGCGGGGGGGCCTTACAAGATACGCAGTATTTT.

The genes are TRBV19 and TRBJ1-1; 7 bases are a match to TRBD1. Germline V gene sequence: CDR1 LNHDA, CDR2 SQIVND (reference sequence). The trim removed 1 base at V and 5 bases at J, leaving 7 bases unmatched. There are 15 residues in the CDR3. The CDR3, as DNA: TGTGCCAGTAGTATAGTGAACAGGGGCAGGACTGAAGCTTTCTTT. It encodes CASSIVNRGRTEAFF.

CDR3 in DNA: TGTGCCAGCAGCACAGGTAACAATGAGCAGTTCTTC. This encodes CASSTGNNEQFF. The rearrangement uses TRBV6-6 and TRBJ2-1, with D tentatively TRBD1 (5 bases). Germline CDR1 MNHNY, CDR2 SVGAGI (reference sequence). The V end lost 6 bases, the J end lost 5 bases, and 8 bases lay between the germline ends. The CDR3 is 12 amino acids.

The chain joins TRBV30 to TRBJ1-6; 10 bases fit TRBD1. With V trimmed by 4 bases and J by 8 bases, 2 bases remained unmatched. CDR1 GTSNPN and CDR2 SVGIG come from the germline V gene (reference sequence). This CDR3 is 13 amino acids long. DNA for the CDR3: TGTGCCTGGACCGGGACAGGGGATTCACCCCTCCACTTT. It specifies CAWTGTGDSPLHF.

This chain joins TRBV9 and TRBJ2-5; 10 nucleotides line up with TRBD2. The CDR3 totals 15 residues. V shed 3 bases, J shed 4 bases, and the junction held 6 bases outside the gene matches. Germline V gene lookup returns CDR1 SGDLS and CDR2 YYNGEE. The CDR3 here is CASSGGTSVSETQYF. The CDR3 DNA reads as TGTGCCAGCAGCGGAGGGACTAGCGTTTCAGAGACCCAGTACTTC.